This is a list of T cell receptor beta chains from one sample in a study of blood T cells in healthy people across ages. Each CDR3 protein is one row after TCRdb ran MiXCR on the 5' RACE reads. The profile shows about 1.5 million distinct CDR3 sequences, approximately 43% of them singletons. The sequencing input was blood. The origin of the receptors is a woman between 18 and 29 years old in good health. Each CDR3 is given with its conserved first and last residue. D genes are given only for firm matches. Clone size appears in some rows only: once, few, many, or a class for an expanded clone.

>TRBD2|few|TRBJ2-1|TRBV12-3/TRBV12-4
TGTGCCAGCAGTTTAGTGGCGGGGGGGCACAATGAGCAGTTCTTC
CASSLVAGGHNEQFF
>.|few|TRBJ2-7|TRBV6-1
TGTGCCAGCAGTGAATATGGGGGACCGACCTACGAGCAGTACTTC
CASSEYGGPTYEQYF
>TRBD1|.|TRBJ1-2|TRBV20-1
TGCAGTGCTAGAGCACTACAGGGGATAAACTATGGCTACACCTTC
CSARALQGINYGYTF
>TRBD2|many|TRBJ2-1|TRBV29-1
TGCAGCGCCCCTAGCGGGAGGGGATACAATGAGCAGTTCTTC
CSAPSGRGYNEQFF
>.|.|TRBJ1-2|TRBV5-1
TGCGCCAGCAGCTTGTCCACAGGGAAGGGAGAAGGCTACACCTTC
CASSLSTGKGEGYTF
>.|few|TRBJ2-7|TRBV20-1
TGCAGTGCTAGAGAGACTGCAGGGACGGTAGACTACGAGCAGTACTTC
CSARETAGTVDYEQYF
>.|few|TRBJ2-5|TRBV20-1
TGCAGTGCTAGGGAGTGGAAAGTAGGGGAGACCCAGTACTTC
CSAREWKVGETQYF
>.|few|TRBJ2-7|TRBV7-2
TGTGCCAGCAGCCAACTGAGTAGGGGCGAGCAGTACTTC
CASSQLSRGEQYF
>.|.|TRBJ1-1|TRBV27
TGTGCCAGCAGCCAGAACAGGGCTACCACTGAAGCTTTCTTT
CASSQNRATTEAFF
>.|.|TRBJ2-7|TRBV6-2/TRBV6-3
TGTGCCAGCAGTTATCTAAGCGGAGGGTACGAGCAGTACTTC
CASSYLSGGYEQYF
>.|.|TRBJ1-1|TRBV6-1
TGTGCCAGCAGAAGGGCAGGGCGGGGAAGGGAGAACACTGAAGCTTTCTTT
CASRRAGRGRENTEAFF
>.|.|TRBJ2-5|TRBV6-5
TGTGCCAGCAGCCCCGAGACAGAGCAAGAGACCCAGTACTTC
CASSPETEQETQYF
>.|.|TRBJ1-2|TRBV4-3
TGCGCCAGCAGCCAAGACGCAGTACTACCTAACTATGGCTACACCTTC
CASSQDAVLPNYGYTF
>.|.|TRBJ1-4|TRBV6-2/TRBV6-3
TGTGCCAGCATCGACGGGGCAGGGAGTGAAAAACTGTTTTTT
CASIDGAGSEKLFF
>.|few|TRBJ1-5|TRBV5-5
TGTGCCAGCAGCTTGTTAGCAGGCAGGGTGTTGGAGAGGAGTGTTGATCAGCCCCAGCATTTT
CASSLLAGRVLERSVDQPQHF
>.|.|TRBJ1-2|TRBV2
TGTGCCAGCAGTGAAAAGACTCTATCCAACTATGGCTGCACCTTC
CASSEKTLSNYGCTF
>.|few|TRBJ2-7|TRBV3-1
TGTGCCAGCAGCCAAGGTCGGCAGAGCGAGCAGTACTTC
CASSQGRQSEQYF
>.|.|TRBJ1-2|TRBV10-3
TGTGCCATCGGGACGGTGGGCTACACCTTC
CAIGTVGYTF
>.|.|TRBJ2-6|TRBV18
TGTGCCAGCTCACCGAACCCTGAAGGTGGGGCCAACGTCCTGACTTTC
CASSPNPEGGANVLTF
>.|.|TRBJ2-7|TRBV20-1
TGCAGTGCTAGAGATCCAAGGGTTTACGAGCAGTACTTC
CSARDPRVYEQYF
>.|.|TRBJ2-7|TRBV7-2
TGTGCCAGCAGTTTTCCCGTGGCTCCTAATACATACGAGCAGTACTTC
CASSFPVAPNTYEQYF
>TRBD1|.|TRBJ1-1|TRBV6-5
TGTGCCAGCCGACCAGGGGGCACTGAAGCTTTCTTT
CASRPGGTEAFF
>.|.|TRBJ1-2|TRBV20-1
TGCAGTGAGACTCGAGGACAGTACTATGGCTACACCTTC
CSETRGQYYGYTF
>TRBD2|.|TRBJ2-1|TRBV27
TGTGCCAGCAGACTAGCGGGAGAATTATATGAGCAGTTCTTC
CASRLAGELYEQFF
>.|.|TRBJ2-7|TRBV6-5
TGTGCCAGCAGCCAGAGTCCACCAGGCTACGAGCAGTACTTC
CASSQSPPGYEQYF
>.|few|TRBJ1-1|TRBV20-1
TGCAGTGCCCCTAAGAGAATGAACACTGAAGCTTTCTTT
CSAPKRMNTEAFF
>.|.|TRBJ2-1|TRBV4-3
TGCGCCAGCAGCTGGGGCTGGCTTAAGACAGAGAACAATGAGCAGTTCTTC
CASSWGWLKTENNEQFF
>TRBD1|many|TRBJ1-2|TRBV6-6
TGTGCCAGCAGACTAGGGACAGCTCATAGGACCTATGGCTACACCTTC
CASRLGTAHRTYGYTF
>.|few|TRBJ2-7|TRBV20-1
TGCAGTGCTAGGGGAGGAGATAGACCCTACGAGCAGTACTTC
CSARGGDRPYEQYF
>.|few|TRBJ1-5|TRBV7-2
TGTGCCAGCAGCTTAGGACAGGCGCTCAATCAGCCCCAGCATTTT
CASSLGQALNQPQHF
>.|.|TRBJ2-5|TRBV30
TGTGCCTGGAGTATAGGTCACTACGAGCAGTACTTT
CAWSIGHYEQYF
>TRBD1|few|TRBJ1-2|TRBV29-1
TGCAGCGTTAAAATTGGGGACAGGGCCTATGGCTACACCTTC
CSVKIGDRAYGYTF
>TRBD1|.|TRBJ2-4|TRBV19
TGTGCCAGTAGTTCCAGACAGGGTGGTCTAGCCAAAAACATTCAGTACTTC
CASSSRQGGLAKNIQYF
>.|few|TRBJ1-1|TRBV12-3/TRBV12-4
TGTGCCAGCAGTTTTTTGCTTAATGGCGCGGGGGAAGCTTTCTTT
CASSFLLNGAGEAFF
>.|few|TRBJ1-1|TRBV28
TGTGCCAGCAGTTACCGGGGGATGGGGGGGAAAGCTTTCTTT
CASSYRGMGGKAFF
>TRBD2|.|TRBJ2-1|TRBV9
TGTGCCAGCACCAAGGAAGCGGGGGGCCGGAATGAGCAGTTCTTC
CASTKEAGGRNEQFF
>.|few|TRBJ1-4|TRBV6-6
TGTGCCAGCAGTTACTCTGAACGGTCTAATGAAAAACTGTTTTTT
CASSYSERSNEKLFF
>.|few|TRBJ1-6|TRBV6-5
TGTGCCAGCAGCCAATCCAATAATTCACCCCTCCACTTT
CASSQSNNSPLHF
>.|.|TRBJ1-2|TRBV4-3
TGCGCCAGCAGCCAAGATCAGTCCGGGGGAGGCTATGGCTACACCTTC
CASSQDQSGGGYGYTF
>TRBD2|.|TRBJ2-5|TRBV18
TGTGCCAGCTCACCCGAGGGACTAGCGGCTTTGTACTTC
CASSPEGLAALYF
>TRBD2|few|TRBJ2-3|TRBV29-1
TGCAGCGTTGAAGAACCACTAACTAGCGGGGGGGCCTATAGCACAGATACGCAGTATTTT
CSVEEPLTSGGAYSTDTQYF
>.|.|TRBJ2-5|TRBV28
TGTGCCAGCAGTTTGACCACCATTGGGAAAGAGACCCAGTACTTC
CASSLTTIGKETQYF
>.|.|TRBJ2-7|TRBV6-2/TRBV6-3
TGTGCCAGCAATCGATATCTCTACGAGCAGTACTTC
CASNRYLYEQYF
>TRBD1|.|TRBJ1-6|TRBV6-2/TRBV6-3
TGTGCCACCTTTCCCGTGGGGACAGCTAGACCCCTCCACTTT
CATFPVGTARPLHF
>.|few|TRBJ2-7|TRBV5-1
TGCGCCAGCAGAGCTTCTCCCCTGGGGAATGCCGTTTACGAGCAGTACTTC
CASRASPLGNAVYEQYF
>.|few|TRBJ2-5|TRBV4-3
TGCGCCAGCAGCCAAGATCCAGGGTGGGAGCAGTACTTC
CASSQDPGWEQYF
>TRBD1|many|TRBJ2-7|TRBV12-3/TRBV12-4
TGTGCCAGCAGTCCCGGGACAGGGGGGCCGCACTCCTACGAGCAGTACTTC
CASSPGTGGPHSYEQYF
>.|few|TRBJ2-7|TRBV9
TGTGCCAGCAGCGTAGGGGTAGCCGCGACCTACGAGCAGTACTTC
CASSVGVAATYEQYF
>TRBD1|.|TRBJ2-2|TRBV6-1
TGTGCCAGCAGCCACCGGGACAGGGGCTTGACCGGGGAGCTGTTTTTT
CASSHRDRGLTGELFF
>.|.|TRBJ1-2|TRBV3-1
TGTGCCAGCAGTCGCGGGACTCATGGCTACACCTTC
CASSRGTHGYTF
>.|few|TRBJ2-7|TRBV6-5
TGTGCCAGCAGTTATCATAGGACCTACGAGCAGTACTTC
CASSYHRTYEQYF
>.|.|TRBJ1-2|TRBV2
TGTGCCAGCAGTGAAGGCGTCGTTAACTATGGCTACACCTTC
CASSEGVVNYGYTF
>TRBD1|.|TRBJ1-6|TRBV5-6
TGTGCCAGCAGCTCGACAGGGATGGGCTCCTATAATTCACCCCTCCACTTT
CASSSTGMGSYNSPLHF
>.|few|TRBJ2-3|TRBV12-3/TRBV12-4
TGTGCCAGCAGTTTGCGGGCTCCGGATACGCAGTATTTT
CASSLRAPDTQYF